This entry describes one TCR beta chain. Its antigen is currently unknown. Amplification targeted the TCR beta CDR3 regions, with RNA transcripts as the source material. Scientists carried out first-round RT-PCR using HTBI primers and then a second-round multiplex PCR. MiXCR, run by TCRdb on the multiplex PCR reads, gives a single entry per CDR3 protein. The table has 600,000 to 950,000 distinct CDR3 sequences, roughly 41% seen once. Diagnostic conclusions were grounded in clinical symptoms, serum thyroxine, TRAb, thyroid ultrasound and orbital computed tomography. This sample was included in a study of Graves' ophthalmopathy and Graves' hyperthyroidism. Study-wide context: At the time of initial diagnosis and before any treatment, peripheral blood was collected.

The CDR3 runs to 14 residues. The V gene's germline CDR1 is SGHAT and CDR2 FQNNGV. Whole-study findings and limits: Most thyroid-expanded clonotypes exceeding 0.001 frequency were also found in blood.

The receptor's source is an adult man with Graves' ophthalmopathy. The genes are TRBV11-2 and TRBJ2-7; D is perhaps TRBD1 or TRBD2 (5 bases each). Source material: peripheral blood. Here the CDR3 DNA reads TGTGCTAGCGCTTTAGGCCAGGGAATCCACGAGCAGTACTTC. Residues: CASALGQGIHEQYF.